Shown below are 11 T cell receptor beta chains from a single sample sequenced in a study of PD-1 blockade in classical Hodgkin lymphoma. Relapse after autologous stem cell transplantation occurred in every patient, and brentuximab vedotin exposure varied. The assay was immunoSEQ multiplex PCR, and TCRdb's table has in-frame clones only and misses some. The repertoire consists of 98,000 or so clones, with 89% occurring once and the leading ten covering just under 20%. Sequences were derived from peripheral blood mononuclear cells (PBMCs), sampled before the second cycle of nivolumab. The source of these receptors is a human donor with classical Hodgkin lymphoma.

The V call is TRBV30, the J call TRBJ2-1; D perhaps matches TRBD1 (5 bases). Germline lookup yields CDR1 GTSNPN and CDR2 SVGIG (reference sequence). This CDR3 comprises 13 residues. Trimming stripped 3 bases from V and 4 bases from J, with 10 bases between. The CDR3 loop is CAWRLDSYNEQFF. In nucleotides, the CDR3 is TGTGCCTGGAGGCTTGACAGTTACAATGAGCAGTTCTTC.

This clone was seen once. J is TRBJ1-4 and V is TRBV2, with 7 bases identical to TRBD1. The trim removed 4 bases at V and 5 bases at J, leaving 7 bases unmatched. Germline CDR1 and CDR2: SNHLY and FYNNEI. This CDR3 spans 15 amino acids. CDR3 sequence reads: CASSVEAGGNEKLFF. In DNA form, the CDR3 reads TGTGCCAGCAGTGTAGAGGCAGGGGGGAATGAAAAACTGTTTTTT.

Here the CDR3 reads CGSWDRDNEKLFF. The CDR3 DNA sequence: TGTGGTTCTTGGGACAGAGATAATGAAAAACTGTTTTTT. The gene calls are TRBV2 and TRBJ1-4, with 7 positions matching TRBD1. The CDR3 consists of 13 residues. Germline CDR1 reads SNHLY; CDR2 reads FYNNEI.

The chain joins TRBV2 to TRBJ2-5, with TRBD1 identical over 8 bases. Germline values: CDR1 SNHLY, CDR2 FYNNEI. J gave up 4 bases and V 0 bases, and 13 bases lay outside the gene matches. There are 18 residues in the CDR3. The DNA of the CDR3 is TGTGCCAGCAGTGAAGCGCTCCTGCGGGGACAGGCGGGAGAGACCCAGTACTTC. Protein product: CASSEALLRGQAGETQYF. Full variable domain (outside the CDR3, taken from reference TRBV2 and TRBJ2-5): EPEVTQTPSHQVTQMGQEVILRCVPISNHLYFYWYRQILGQKVEFLVSFYNNEISEKSEIFDDQFSVERPDGSNFTLKIRSTKLEDSAMYFCASSEALLRGQAGETQYFGPGTRLLVL.

The rearrangement links TRBV11-1 to TRBJ2-1, with D unresolved. CDR1 is SGHAT, CDR2 FQDESV, per germline (reference sequence). CDR3 size: 16 residues. V was shortened by 1 base and J by 0 bases, with 10 bases between the two germline ends. CDR3 in DNA: TGTGCCAGCAGCTTAGGCGGCTGGAACTCCTACAATGAGCAGTTCTTC. Residues: CASSLGGWNSYNEQFF.

The CDR3 DNA reads TGCAGCGTTGAGACCAGGGACACCACTAACTATGGCTACACCTTC. This translates into CSVETRDTTNYGYTF. J is TRBJ1-2 and V is TRBV29-1; tentative D call: TRBD1 (6 bases). The CDR3 runs to 15 residues. Per the germline V gene, CDR1 is SQVTM and CDR2 is ANQGSEA. Trimming stripped 3 bases from V and 0 bases from J, with 14 bases between.

With respect to this clone: The junction does not match germline at one end; this may be a read error. V gene TRBV19 combines with J gene TRBJ1-1; a weak D match, TRBD1 (5 bases). The germline CDR1 and CDR2 sequences are LNHDA and SQIVND (reference sequence). The CDR3 is made up of 15 amino acids. CDR3 residues: CASSTRTRLNPEAFF. The CDR3 nucleotides read TGTGCCAGTAGTACAAGGACACGACTGAACCCTGAAGCTTTCTTT.

The rearrangement links TRBV12-5 to TRBJ1-2; D is possibly TRBD1 (5 bases). The V gene lost 5 bases and the J gene lost 9 bases, with 13 bases spanning the gap. This CDR3 spans 12 amino acids. Germline lookup yields CDR1 LGHNT and CDR2 FRNRAP. The CDR3 sequence: CASGPGLRRYTF. The CDR3, as DNA: TGTGCTAGTGGTCCGGGACTTAGACGCTACACCTTC.

This chain joins TRBV15 and TRBJ2-1, with TRBD2 matching 11 bases. The length of the CDR3 is 18 residues. CDR1 and CDR2 from the germline V gene are LNHNV and YYDKDF (reference sequence). J lost 1 base, V lost 1 base, and 6 bases had no gene match. The CDR3 DNA reads TGTGCCACCAGCAGAGTTACTAGCGGGAGCGGTTCCTACAATGAGCAGTTCTTC. Translation gives CATSRVTSGSGSYNEQFF.

The DNA of the CDR3 is TGTGCCAGTAGTACGAGGCAAGATACGCAGTATTTT. This codes for CASSTRQDTQYF. The chain is built from TRBV19 and TRBJ2-3; D unclear. CDR3 length: 12 residues. Trimming pared 4 bases from V and 5 bases from J, leaving 7 bases between. CDR1 and CDR2 from the germline V gene are LNHDA and SQIVND (reference sequence).

The genes are TRBV7-8 and TRBJ2-2; 7 nucleotides agree with TRBD1. The germline V gene has CDR1 SGHVS and CDR2 FQNEAQ. V dropped 2 bases and J dropped 6; count of bases not matched to a gene: 3. This CDR3 contains 14 residues. The DNA for the CDR3 is TGTGCCAGCAGCTTAAAGAGGGGGCCCGGGGAGCTGTTTTTT. Its protein is CASSLKRGPGELFF.